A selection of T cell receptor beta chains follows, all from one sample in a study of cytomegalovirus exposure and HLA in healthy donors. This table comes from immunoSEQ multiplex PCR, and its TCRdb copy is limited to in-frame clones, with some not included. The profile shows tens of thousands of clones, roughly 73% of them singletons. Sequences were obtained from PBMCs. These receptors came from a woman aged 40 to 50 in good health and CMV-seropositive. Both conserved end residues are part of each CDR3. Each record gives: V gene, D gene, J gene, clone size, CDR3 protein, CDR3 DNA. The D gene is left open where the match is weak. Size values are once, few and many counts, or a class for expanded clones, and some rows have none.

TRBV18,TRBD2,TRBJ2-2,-,CASSPPGLAGASNTGELFF,TGTGCCAGCTCACCACCGGGTCTAGCGGGAGCCTCGAACACCGGGGAGCTGTTTTTT
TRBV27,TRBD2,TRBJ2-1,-,CASSFLGGSSYNEQFF,TGTGCCAGCAGTTTTCTCGGCGGGAGCTCCTACAATGAGCAGTTCTTC
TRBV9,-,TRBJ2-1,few,CASSVWQGNEQFF,TGTGCCAGCAGCGTATGGCAGGGAAATGAGCAGTTCTTC
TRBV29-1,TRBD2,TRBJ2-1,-,CSTEGRSGRIRRNEQFF,TGCAGCACAGAGGGCCGTAGCGGGAGAATTCGGCGCAATGAGCAGTTCTTC
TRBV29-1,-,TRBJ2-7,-,CSVGHRAGEQYF,TGCAGCGTTGGACACCGCGCTGGGGAGCAGTACTTC
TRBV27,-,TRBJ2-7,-,CASGGSPWDEQYF,TGTGCCAGTGGAGGCTCGCCTTGGGACGAGCAGTACTTC
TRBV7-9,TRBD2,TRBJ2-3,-,CASSSGLAGGPSTDTQYF,TGTGCCAGCAGCTCGGGACTAGCGGGAGGGCCTAGCACAGATACGCAGTATTTT
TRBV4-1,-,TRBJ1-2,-,CASSQVESQGHYGYTF,TGCGCCAGCAGCCAAGTGGAATCCCAGGGTCACTATGGCTACACCTTC
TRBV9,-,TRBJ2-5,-,CASSPLDREETQYF,TGTGCCAGCAGCCCCTTGGACAGAGAAGAGACCCAGTACTTC
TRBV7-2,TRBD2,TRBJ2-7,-,CASSPRSPLAGGTYEQYF,TGTGCCAGCAGTCCCAGGTCCCCTCTAGCGGGGGGCACCTACGAGCAGTACTTC
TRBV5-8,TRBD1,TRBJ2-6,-,CASSADRGQTGANVLTF,TGTGCCAGCAGCGCCGACAGGGGGCAGACTGGGGCCAACGTCCTGACTTTC
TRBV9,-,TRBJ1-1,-,CASSVTGSRNTEAFF,TGTGCCAGCAGCGTCACAGGCTCGCGGAACACTGAAGCTTTCTTT
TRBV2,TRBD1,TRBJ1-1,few,CATGQGLNTEAFF,TGTGCCACCGGACAGGGGTTGAACACTGAAGCTTTCTTT
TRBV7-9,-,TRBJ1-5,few,CASSLQGNQPQHF,TGTGCCAGCAGCTTACAGGGGAATCAGCCCCAGCATTTT
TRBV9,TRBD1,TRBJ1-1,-,CASSVATGATEAFF,TGTGCCAGCAGCGTAGCGACAGGGGCCACTGAAGCTTTCTTT
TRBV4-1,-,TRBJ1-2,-,CASSQPGGASPYGYTF,TGCGCCAGCAGCCAACCTGGGGGGGCGAGTCCCTATGGCTACACCTTC
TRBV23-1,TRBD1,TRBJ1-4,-,CASPGTGQANEKLFF,TGCGCCAGCCCCGGGACGGGACAGGCCAATGAAAAACTGTTTTTT